This TCR beta chain was obtained from a study of T-cell memory formation after mild COVID-19. The CDR3 runs 15 residues. V lost 0 bases and J lost 5, with 13 bases in between. The germline CDR1 and CDR2 sequences are MNHEY and SVGAGI. TCRdb passed the 5' RACE reads through MiXCR, listing each CDR3 protein once. The top ten hold about a fifth of the sample, which has 310,000 or so distinct CDR3 sequences, approximately 15% seen once. Specimen: PBMCs or a T cell subset sorted from them (not recorded which). This TCR was recovered from a man younger than 35 who had mild COVID-19 (a few samples of this study predate the infection). Cell type and time point are not known. The chain employs TRBV6-5 and TRBJ2-5, with TRBD2 as a possible D gene (5 bases). CDR3 in amino acids: CASSYSRARGETQYF. The CDR3 nucleotides read TGTGCCAGCAGTTACTCGAGGGCCCGAGGGGAGACCCAGTACTTC.